These T cell receptor beta chains were read from a single sample in a study of cytomegalovirus exposure and HLA in healthy donors. The repertoire was sequenced with immunoSEQ multiplex PCR; TCRdb's copy has only in-frame clones and lacks some. The data show about 190,000 clones, approximately 81% seen once. The sequenced sample consisted of PBMCs. These receptors all stem from a boy aged 2-15 years in good health and CMV-seronegative. Each CDR3 is given with its conserved first and last residue. The D gene is left open where the match is weak.

D gene	V gene	J gene	CDR3 length	CDR3 DNA	CDR3 protein
TRBD2	TRBV14	TRBJ2-5	15	TGTGCCAGCAGCCCCCTAGCGGGAGGCTGGGAGACCCAGTACTTC	CASSPLAGGWETQYF
TRBD1	TRBV5-1	TRBJ2-7	14	TGCGCCAGCAGCAGTGACAGGGGGCGCGACGAGCAGTACTTC	CASSSDRGRDEQYF
TRBD1	TRBV27	TRBJ2-3	18	TGTGCCAGCAGGGACAGGGGACAAATCCGAATTAGCACAGATACGCAGTATTTT	CASRDRGQIRISTDTQYF
TRBD2	TRBV7-9	TRBJ2-3	15	TGTGCCAGCAGCCTCACTAGCGGAGCGGGGGATACGCAGTATTTT	CASSLTSGAGDTQYF
TRBD1	TRBV2	TRBJ2-5	14	TGTGCCAGCAGTAGGGGACAGGGGGGAGAGACCCAGTACTTC	CASSRGQGGETQYF
NA	TRBV6-6	TRBJ1-3	14	TGTGCCACCTCCGGGAGGGCCATCGGAAACACCATATATTTT	CATSGRAIGNTIYF
NA	TRBV6-6	TRBJ2-1	13	TGTGCCAGCAGTTACTCTCGGGTGGGTGAGCAGTTCTTC	CASSYSRVGEQFF
TRBD2	TRBV27	TRBJ2-2	15	TGTGCCAGCAGTTTATATCAGGGAGGGACCGGGGAGCTGTTTTTT	CASSLYQGGTGELFF
TRBD1	TRBV13	TRBJ2-7	14	TGTGCCAGCAGCACGGCGACAGGGGTCTACGAGCAGTACTTC	CASSTATGVYEQYF
TRBD1	TRBV19	TRBJ1-2	16	TGTGCCAGTAGTATGGACAGGGTCGGGGATGTGAATGGCTACACCTTC	CASSMDRVGDVNGYTF
NA	TRBV7-9	TRBJ1-2	13	TGTGCCAGCAGCTTAGTAGAGGGTTATGGCTACACCTTC	CASSLVEGYGYTF
TRBD1	TRBV27	TRBJ2-7	14	TGTGCCAGCAGTTTCGGGACAGGGCTCTACGAGCAGTACTTC	CASSFGTGLYEQYF
TRBD1	TRBV5-1	TRBJ1-2	15	TGCGCCAGCAGCTTCCGACAGGGGGCTAACTATGGCTACACCTTC	CASSFRQGANYGYTF
TRBD1	TRBV19	TRBJ1-6	15	TGTGCCAGTAGTAGTACAGGGGGCCAAGATTCACCCCTCCACTTT	CASSSTGGQDSPLHF
NA	TRBV7-9	TRBJ2-1	10	TGTTCCAGCTCCCAGGATGAGCAGTTCTTC	CSSSQDEQFF
NA	TRBV19	TRBJ2-2	15	TGTGCCAGTAGTATTCAGGGATCGTTGGCCGGGGAGCTGTTTTTT	CASSIQGSLAGELFF
TRBD1	TRBV6-5	TRBJ2-1	16	TGTGCCAGCAGTTACGAGGGAAAGGGGGCAAACAATGAGCAGTTCTTC	CASSYEGKGANNEQFF
TRBD1	TRBV5-4	TRBJ2-7	13	TGTGCCAGCAGCTTGAACAGGGGGTACGAGCAGTACTTC	CASSLNRGYEQYF